This note documents a single T cell receptor beta chain sequence. This entry belongs to a study of OX40 agonist ivuxolimab in advanced cancers. In germline, CDR1 is SGDLS, CDR2 YYNGEE. V was trimmed by 1 base and J by 0 bases, leaving 7 bases between them. The CDR3 has 14 residues. This table comes from immunoSEQ multiplex PCR, and its TCRdb copy is limited to in-frame clones, with some not included. The table records about 62,000 clones, 80% to 95% of them present only once. The V gene is TRBV9, the J gene TRBJ2-5; D not resolved. This clonotype originated in an adult with an advanced solid tumor such as melanoma, head and neck, liver or kidney cancer. The starting material was CD4+ or CD8+ T cells sorted from blood, obtained in a trial of the OX40 agonist ivuxolimab. The CDR3 DNA reads as TGTGCCAGCAGCGTAAAGGGATACCAAGAGACCCAGTACTTC. Protein product: CASSVKGYQETQYF. Full variable domain (rest looked up from reference TRBV9 and TRBJ2-5): DSGVTQTPKHLITATGQRVTLRCSPRSGDLSVYWYQQSLDQGLQFLIQYYNGEERAKGNILERFSAQQFPDLHSELNLSSLELGDSALYFCASSVKGYQETQYFGPGTRLLVL.